This T cell receptor beta chain was found in a study of vaccination effects on CD4 cells after COVID-19. In regard to this clone: What it recognizes is unknown.

Whole-study findings and limits: Marked clonal contraction of both clone types appeared late after vaccination. The study enrolled few convalescent patients and sampled no early post-infection timepoints.

Repertoires were generated with immunoSEQ multiplex PCR, while TCRdb's copy carries only in-frame clones and drops some. The sample lists more than 30,000 clones, 82% seen once, with roughly 3% in the top ten. There are 14 residues in the CDR3. The V gene lost 4 bases and the J gene lost 7 bases, with 16 bases spanning the gap. Looked up from germline, CDR1 is MDHEN and CDR2 is SYDVKM. Following 10 days of culture, CD4+ T cells were isolated. Nucleocapsid antibodies stayed negative before and after vaccination, showing no earlier SARS-CoV-2 infection. Cultures had half their medium replaced with IL-2 medium on days 3 and 7.

This receptor was taken from a human donor who received a COVID-19 vaccine. The rearrangement joins TRBV28 to TRBJ1-2; D may be TRBD1 (5 bases). Material: CD4+ T cells from PBMCs cultured without peptide, obtained before COVID-19 vaccination. The chain's CDR3 is CASSSGGRDLGYTF. The CDR3 DNA reads TGTGCCAGCAGTTCCGGAGGCAGGGATCTTGGCTACACCTTC.